These 5 T cell receptor beta chains originate from one sample sequenced in a study of CD8 T cells in Susac syndrome. Reverse transcription of roughly 0.5 to 1 ug RNA was carried out with random hexamers. TCRdb reprocessed the immunoSEQ multiplex PCR reads via MiXCR and lists one record per CDR3 protein. The sample carries some 130,000 distinct CDR3 sequences, around 93% recorded once. Sequencing used CD8+ T cells from PBMCs. The receptors stem from a human donor with Susac syndrome.

A single count supports this clonotype. The V call is TRBV14, the J call TRBJ2-3, with D perhaps TRBD1 or TRBD2 (5 bases each). Per the germline V gene, CDR1 is SGHDN and CDR2 is FVKESK. This CDR3 comprises 15 residues. Trimming removed 4 bases at V and 6 bases at J, with 17 bases between. This CDR3 is CASSPGLRGEDTQYF. CDR3 nucleotides: TGTGCCAGCAGCCCGGGATTGAGGGGTGAGGATACGCAGTATTTT. Complete variable domain (other parts from reference TRBV14 and TRBJ2-3): EAGVTQFPSHSVIEKGQTVTLRCDPISGHDNLYWYRRVMGKEIKFLLHFVKESKQDESGMPNNRFLAERTGGTYSTLKVQPAELEDSGVYFCASSPGLRGEDTQYFGPGTRLTVL.

The gene calls are TRBV29-1 and TRBJ2-7; 9 bases are shared with TRBD2. Germline CDR1 and CDR2: SQVTM and ANQGSEA. The CDR3 has 12 amino acids. The J segment lost 6 bases and the V segment lost 4 bases, leaving 4 bases of the junction unmatched. CDR3: CSVAGLAGEQYF. In nucleotides, the CDR3 is TGCAGCGTTGCGGGACTAGCAGGCGAGCAGTACTTC.

The rearrangement uses TRBV9 and TRBJ2-1, with 12 bases lining up with TRBD2. J was trimmed by 7 bases and V by 0 bases; bases with no gene match: 5. CDR3 length: 16 amino acids. CDR1 is SGDLS, CDR2 YYNGEE, per germline. The CDR3 coding sequence is TGTGCCAGCAGCGTAGCACTAGCGGGAGGATTAAATGAGCAGTTCTTC. It yields the protein CASSVALAGGLNEQFF. The variable domain in full, with the rest retrieved from reference TRBV9 and TRBJ2-1, is DSGVTQTPKHLITATGQRVTLRCSPRSGDLSVYWYQQSLDQGLQFLIQYYNGEERAKGNILERFSAQQFPDLHSELNLSSLELGDSALYFCASSVALAGGLNEQFFGPGTRLTVL.

Written as DNA, the CDR3 is TGTGCCAGCAGTACCTTAGGAGAAAAACTGTTTTTT. As protein: CASSTLGEKLFF. The chain employs TRBV2 and TRBJ1-4, with D unresolved. V was cut by 5 bases and J by 8 bases, with 9 bases left in between. The CDR3 length is 12 residues. CDR1 is SNHLY, CDR2 FYNNEI, per germline.

The V and J genes are TRBV27 and TRBJ2-5; the D is unclear. Germline assignment: CDR1 MNHEY and CDR2 SMNVEV (reference sequence). The germline V and J ends were trimmed by 0 bases and 0 bases, with 8 bases remaining between them. This CDR3 comprises 15 residues. The DNA for the CDR3 is TGTGCCAGCAGTTTATCCACACCGTACCAAGAGACCCAGTACTTC. Protein sequence: CASSLSTPYQETQYF.